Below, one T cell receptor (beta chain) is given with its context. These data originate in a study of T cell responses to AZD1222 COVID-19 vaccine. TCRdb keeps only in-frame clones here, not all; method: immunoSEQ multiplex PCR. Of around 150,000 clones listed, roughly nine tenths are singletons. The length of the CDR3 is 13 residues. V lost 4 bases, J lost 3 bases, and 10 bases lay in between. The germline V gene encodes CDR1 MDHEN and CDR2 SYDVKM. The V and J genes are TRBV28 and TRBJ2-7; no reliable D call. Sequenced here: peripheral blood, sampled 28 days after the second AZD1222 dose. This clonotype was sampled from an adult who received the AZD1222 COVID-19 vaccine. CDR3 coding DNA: TGTGCCAGCAGTTCCCCATCAAACTACGAGCAGTACTTC. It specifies CASSSPSNYEQYF.